This TCR beta chain was identified during a study of prognosis after radiotherapy for stage I lung cancer. In the study overall: Every patient with non-small cell lung cancer was judged medically inoperable.

Using two-round multiplex PCR, the authors amplified TCR beta CDR3 from genomic DNA. First-round PCR, the initial amplification, used primers specific to each TRBV and TRBJ gene. TCRdb re-called the multiplex PCR reads through MiXCR, storing one row per CDR3 protein. The sample lists around 56,000 distinct CDR3 sequences; less than 30% were seen once. The trim removed 6 bases at V and 12 bases at J, leaving 13 bases unmatched. Germline lookup yields CDR1 SEHNR and CDR2 FQNEAQ (reference sequence). The CDR3 runs 13 residues. This clonotype was obtained from a donor aged 50 or older with non-small cell lung cancer. Sample: PBMCs, taken before or after stereotactic body radiation therapy (not recorded which). This chain connects TRBV7-9 to TRBJ1-1; 7 nucleotides match TRBD1. CDR3 loop: CASSSSGTDLTFF. CDR3 DNA: TGTGCCAGCAGTTCTTCCGGGACAGATCTGACTTTCTTT.